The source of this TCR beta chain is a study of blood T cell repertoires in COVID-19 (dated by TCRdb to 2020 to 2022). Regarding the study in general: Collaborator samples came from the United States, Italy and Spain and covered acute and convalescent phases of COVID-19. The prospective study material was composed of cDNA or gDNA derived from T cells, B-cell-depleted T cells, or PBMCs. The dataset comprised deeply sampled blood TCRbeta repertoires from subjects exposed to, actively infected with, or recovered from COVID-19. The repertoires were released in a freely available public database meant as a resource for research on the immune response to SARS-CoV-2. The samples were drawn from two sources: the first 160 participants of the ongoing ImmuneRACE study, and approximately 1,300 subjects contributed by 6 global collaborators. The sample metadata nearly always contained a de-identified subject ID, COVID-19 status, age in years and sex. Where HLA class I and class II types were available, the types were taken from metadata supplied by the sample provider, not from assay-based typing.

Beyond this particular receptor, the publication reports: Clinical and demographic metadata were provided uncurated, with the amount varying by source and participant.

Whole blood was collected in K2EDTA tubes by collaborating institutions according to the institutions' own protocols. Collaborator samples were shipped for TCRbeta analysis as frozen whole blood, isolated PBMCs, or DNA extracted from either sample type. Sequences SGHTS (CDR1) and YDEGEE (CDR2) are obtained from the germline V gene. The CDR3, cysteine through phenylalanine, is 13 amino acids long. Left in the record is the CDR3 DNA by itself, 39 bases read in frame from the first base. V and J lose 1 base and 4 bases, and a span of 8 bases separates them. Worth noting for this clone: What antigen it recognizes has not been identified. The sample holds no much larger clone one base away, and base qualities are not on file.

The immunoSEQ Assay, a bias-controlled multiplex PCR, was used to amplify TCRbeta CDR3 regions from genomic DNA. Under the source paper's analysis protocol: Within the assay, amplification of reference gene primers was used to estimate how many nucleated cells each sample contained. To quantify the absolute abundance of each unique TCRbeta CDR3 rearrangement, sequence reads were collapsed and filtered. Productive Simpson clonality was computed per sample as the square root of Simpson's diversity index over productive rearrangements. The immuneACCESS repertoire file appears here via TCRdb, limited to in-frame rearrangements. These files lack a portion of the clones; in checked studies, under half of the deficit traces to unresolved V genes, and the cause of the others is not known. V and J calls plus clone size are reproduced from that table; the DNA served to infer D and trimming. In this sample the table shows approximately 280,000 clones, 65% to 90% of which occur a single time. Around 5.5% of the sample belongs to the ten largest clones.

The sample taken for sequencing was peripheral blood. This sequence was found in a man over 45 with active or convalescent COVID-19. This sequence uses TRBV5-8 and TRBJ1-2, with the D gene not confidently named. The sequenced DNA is TGTGCCAGCAGCTTGCGGGGAACCTATGGCTACACCTTC. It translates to CASSLRGTYGYTF.